The next 28 T cell receptor beta chains were all read from a single sample in a study of blood T cell repertoires in COVID-19. Profiling relied on immunoSEQ multiplex PCR, and the TCRdb table lists in-frame clones only, not all of them. This sample has a few hundred thousand clones, with roughly nine tenths found just once. Sequenced material: peripheral blood. The receptors come from a middle-aged man who had recovered from COVID-19.

The gene calls are TRBV23-1 and TRBJ2-1; unclear D gene. TRBV23-1 is flagged as an ORF with uncertain function. V lost 0 bases and J lost 7, with 13 bases in between. The CDR3 is 15 amino acids. CDR3 loop: CASSQSETGGNEQFF. The CDR3 nucleotides read TGCGCCAGCAGTCAATCGGAAACGGGTGGGAATGAGCAGTTCTTC.

This clone was recorded only once. The chain has TRBV7-9 and TRBJ1-3; 7 bases align to TRBD1. The CDR3 is 17 amino acids. V shed 4 bases and J 0 bases; nucleotides not matched to a gene: 9. Germline CDR1 is SEHNR and CDR2 is FQNEAQ (reference sequence). The CDR3 protein is CASSSWRGRISGNTIYF. The CDR3 nucleotides read TGTGCCAGCAGCTCATGGAGGGGGCGCATCTCTGGAAACACCATATATTTT.

The chain uses TRBV25-1 and TRBJ1-6; TRBD1 aligns across 8 bases. There are 15 residues in the CDR3. The J segment lost 5 bases and the V segment lost 10 bases, leaving 10 bases of the junction unmatched. Germline V CDR1 and CDR2: MGHDK, SYGVNS. The CDR3 here is CAISTGELNNSPLHF. The DNA of the CDR3 is TGTGCCATCTCGACAGGGGAGTTAAATAATTCACCCCTCCACTTT.

The genes are TRBV9 and TRBJ2-3; D ambiguous. Deletions cut 4 bases from V and 2 bases from J, with 2 bases between. Germline V gives CDR1 SGDLS, CDR2 YYNGEE. The CDR3 loop spans 11 amino acids. The DNA for the CDR3 is TGTGCCAGCAGCCTCACAGATACGCAGTATTTT. This codes for CASSLTDTQYF.

V gene TRBV2 combines with J gene TRBJ2-7; D is perhaps TRBD2 (5 bases). Per the germline V gene, CDR1 is SNHLY and CDR2 is FYNNEI. Trimming stripped 0 bases from V and 5 bases from J, with 14 bases between. This CDR3 is built from 15 residues. The CDR3 here is CASSEARTYTNEQYF. CDR3 DNA sequence: TGTGCCAGCAGTGAAGCGCGGACTTATACTAACGAGCAGTACTTC.

This chain joins TRBV5-1 and TRBJ2-5; perhaps TRBD2 as D (5 bases). The DNA end lines up better with TRBJ2-7; the J call may be wrong. This CDR3 contains 16 residues. Germline values: CDR1 SGHRS, CDR2 YFSETQ. The CDR3, as DNA: TGCGCCACCTGTGAGGGCGAGCGGTTCCCTTCCTACGAGCAGTACTTC. Residues: CATCEGERFPSYEQYF.

The J gene is TRBJ2-1, the V gene TRBV19; no reliable D call. Per the germline V gene, CDR1 is LNHDA and CDR2 is SQIVND (reference sequence). This CDR3 is built from 16 residues. With 1 base removed from V and 0 bases from J, the gap between germline ends came to 10 bases. The CDR3 DNA is TGTGCCAGTAGTATAGGTGGGCAGAGCTCCTACAATGAGCAGTTCTTC. Translation: CASSIGGQSSYNEQFF.

The chain joins TRBV13 to TRBJ2-2; TRBD2 might be the D (6 bases). V was pared by 1 base and J by 4 bases, with 10 bases between. Per germline, CDR1 PRHDT and CDR2 FYEKMQ (reference sequence). The CDR3 is 15 amino acids. This CDR3 reads CASSLVSGGTGELFF. The CDR3 DNA reads as TGTGCCAGCAGCTTAGTTAGCGGTGGCACCGGGGAGCTGTTTTTT.

This chain joins TRBV9 and TRBJ1-2, with 9 bases matching TRBD1. Germline values: CDR1 SGDLS, CDR2 YYNGEE. V lost 0 bases and J lost 4; bases outside the gene matches: 7. The CDR3 runs 16 residues. CDR3 amino acids: CASSVALTGGFYGYTF. As DNA, the CDR3 is TGTGCCAGCAGCGTAGCCCTGACAGGGGGATTCTATGGCTACACCTTC.

The rearrangement joins TRBV7-8 to TRBJ2-4, with 7 bases that match TRBD1. CDR1 and CDR2 (germline): SGHVS, FQNEAQ. V was clipped by 1 base and J by 11 bases; unmatched bases: 5. The CDR3 totals 13 residues. Here the CDR3 DNA reads TGTGCCAGCAGCTTAGGCGGACAGGAAGTTCAGTACTTC. Amino acids: CASSLGGQEVQYF.

The chain has TRBV18 and TRBJ2-3, with TRBD2 matching over 7 bases. Losses at the gene ends were 2 bases for V and 3 bases for J; bases not matched to a gene: 8. The CDR3 contains 16 residues. Germline V gene sequence: CDR1 KGHSH, CDR2 LQKENI. CDR3 sequence: CASSPLSGTGTDTQYF. The CDR3 region has the DNA TGTGCCAGCTCACCATTAAGCGGGACGGGGACAGATACGCAGTATTTT.

The sample holds a few counts of this clone. The rearrangement joins TRBV27 to TRBJ1-6, with D perhaps TRBD1 (6 bases). CDR3 length: 17 amino acids. Per germline, CDR1 MNHEY and CDR2 SMNVEV (reference sequence). V lost 2 bases, J lost 7 bases, and 18 bases lay in between. CDR3 nucleotide sequence: TGTGCCAGCAGTTTAGGAGGACAGCCAAACCTGAATTCACCCCTCCACTTT. It translates to CASSLGGQPNLNSPLHF.

V usage is TRBV15 and J usage is TRBJ1-2, with 7 nucleotides matching TRBD1. This CDR3 spans 14 amino acids. Germline V CDR1 and CDR2: LNHNV, YYDKDF (reference sequence). V shed 2 bases and J 8 bases; nucleotides not matched to a gene: 8. CDR3: CATSRFGQVEGYTF. The DNA for the CDR3 is TGTGCCACCAGCAGATTCGGACAGGTTGAGGGCTACACCTTC. Full variable domain (rest looked up from reference TRBV15 and TRBJ1-2): DAMVIQNPRYQVTQFGKPVTLSCSQTLNHNVMYWYQQKSSQAPKLLFHYYDKDFNNEADTPDNFQSRRPNTSFCFLDIRSPGLGDTAMYLCATSRFGQVEGYTFGSGTRLTVV.

The J gene is TRBJ2-3, the V gene TRBV10-3, with D possibly being TRBD2 (6 bases). V lost 6 bases and J lost 5, with 18 bases in between. CDR1 is ENHRY, CDR2 SYGVKD, per germline. The CDR3 is made up of 15 amino acids. DNA for the CDR3: TGTGCCATCAGGACTCGGACTTACGGGGGAGATACGCAGTATTTT. Translated: CAIRTRTYGGDTQYF.

The V call is TRBV3-1 (or the pseudogene TRBV3-2), the J call TRBJ2-7; perhaps TRBD2 as D (7 bases). Germline V gives CDR1 LGHDT, CDR2 YNNKEL (reference sequence). The ends were cut back, 0 bases at V and 6 bases at J, with 15 bases in the middle. CDR3 size: 15 residues. The CDR3 spells CASSQDWGGGSEQYF. The CDR3 DNA sequence: TGTGCCAGCAGCCAAGATTGGGGAGGGGGATCCGAGCAGTACTTC.

This clone has just one count. The genes are TRBV7-2 and TRBJ2-5; 9 bases are shared with TRBD2. V shed 5 bases, J shed 5 bases, and the junction held 15 bases outside the gene matches. Germline CDR1 is SGHTA and CDR2 is FQGNSA. The CDR3 loop spans 17 amino acids. DNA for the CDR3: TGTGCCAGCAGCCTCAGGGGTAGCGGGAGAGACCGGGAGACCCAGTACTTC. It encodes CASSLRGSGRDRETQYF.

The CDR3 here is CASSPEGGLAASTDTQYF. CDR3 coding DNA: TGCGCCAGCAGCCCGGAGGGTGGCTTAGCGGCTAGCACAGATACGCAGTATTTT. The J gene is TRBJ2-3, the V gene TRBV5-1, with D possibly matching TRBD2 (6 bases). The V end was cut by 4 bases, the J end by 0 bases, with 21 bases between. Germline-derived CDR1 and CDR2 are SGHRS and YFSETQ. This CDR3 is 18 amino acids long.

The chain employs TRBV30 and TRBJ1-4; 8 bases align to TRBD1. V shed 0 bases and J 7 bases; nucleotides not matched to a gene: 7. The germline V gene has CDR1 GTSNPN and CDR2 SVGIG (reference sequence). The CDR3 covers 15 residues. Written as DNA, the CDR3 is TGTGCCTGGAGTGTACGGCGACAGGGGAGTGAAAAACTGTTTTTT. Translated, it gives CAWSVRRQGSEKLFF.

The CDR3 reads CASSRNVDTQYF. Written as DNA, the CDR3 is TGTGCCAGCAGCAGAAATGTAGATACGCAGTATTTT. The chain is built from TRBV12-3 or TRBV12-4 and TRBJ2-3; the D is unclear. This CDR3 has 12 amino acids. Trimming shortened V by 6 bases and J by 5 bases, and 9 bases separated the two germline ends.

Worth noting for this clone: Other DNA sequences in the sample encode the same CDR3. The chain employs TRBV4-3 and TRBJ2-2, with 9 positions matching TRBD2. The CDR3 loop spans 17 amino acids. Germline values: CDR1 LGHNA, CDR2 YSLEER. The V segment lost 1 base and the J segment 2 bases; nucleotides outside the gene matches: 5. CDR3 amino acids: CASSQVPGLANTGELFF. The DNA for the CDR3 is TGCGCCAGCAGCCAAGTACCGGGACTAGCTAACACCGGGGAGCTGTTTTTT.

The chain couples TRBV12-5 to TRBJ2-1, with TRBD2 as a possible D gene (6 bases). CDR1 and CDR2 from the germline V gene are LGHNT and FRNRAP. This CDR3 comprises 15 residues. V lost 8 bases to trimming and J lost 6 bases, with 20 bases between them. The CDR3: CASSFGIGRINEQFF. DNA for the CDR3: TGTGCTAGTTCTTTTGGAATCGGGAGAATCAATGAGCAGTTCTTC.

V is TRBV12-5 and J is TRBJ2-1; the match to TRBD2 covers 7 bases. The V segment lost 0 bases and the J segment 6 bases; nucleotides outside the gene matches: 8. CDR3 length equals 16 residues. CDR1 is LGHNT and CDR2 is FRNRAP in the germline V gene. The CDR3 sequence is CASGLVSSGATNEQFF. In nucleotides, the CDR3 is TGTGCTAGTGGTTTGGTGTCTAGCGGAGCGACCAATGAGCAGTTCTTC.

This chain links TRBV7-9 with TRBJ1-1; 7 bases fit TRBD1. The CDR3 covers 14 residues. The V gene's germline CDR1 is SEHNR and CDR2 FQNEAQ (reference sequence). The V segment lost 5 bases and the J segment 6 bases; nucleotides outside the gene matches: 9. The CDR3 DNA is TGTGCCAGCAGCGACTCAGGGGGTTTCGCTGAAGCTTTCTTT. Encoded protein: CASSDSGGFAEAFF.

This chain uses TRBV3-1 (or the pseudogene TRBV3-2) with TRBJ1-1; a weak D match, TRBD1 (5 bases). Trimming pared 4 bases from V and 5 bases from J, leaving 17 bases between. The germline V gene encodes CDR1 LGHDT and CDR2 YNNKEL (reference sequence). The CDR3 covers 15 residues. The CDR3 region has the DNA TGTGCCAGCAGCCCAGGGTGGCAGGGCAGTACTGAAGCTTTCTTT. As protein: CASSPGWQGSTEAFF.

For this clone: This same CDR3 is encoded by further DNA sequences in the sample. The rearrangement links TRBV2 to TRBJ2-1; tentatively, D is TRBD1 (5 bases). CDR3 size: 11 residues. Trimming shortened V by 7 bases and J by 7 bases, and 8 bases separated the two germline ends. Per the germline V gene, CDR1 is SNHLY and CDR2 is FYNNEI. The CDR3 region has the DNA TGTGCCAGCACAGGGTTGAATGAGCAGTTCTTC. It is translated as CASTGLNEQFF.

This clone was counted once. CDR3 nucleotide sequence: TGTGCCAGCACCTTTACGGGGGGGCCCGACGGGGAGCTGTTTTTT. This gives the protein CASTFTGGPDGELFF. V gene TRBV5-6 combines with J gene TRBJ2-2; 8 bases are a match to TRBD2. The CDR3 has 15 residues. Per germline, CDR1 SGHDT and CDR2 YYEEEE. The J segment lost 7 bases and the V segment lost 6 bases, leaving 11 bases of the junction unmatched.

The chain couples TRBV7-2 to TRBJ2-7, with a tentative D call TRBD1 (6 bases). This CDR3 spans 13 amino acids. Germline CDR1 and CDR2: SGHTA and FQGNSA. The V end was cut by 2 bases, the J end by 3 bases, with 8 bases between. CDR3 sequence reads: CASSLIQGYEQYF. The CDR3 DNA follows: TGTGCCAGCAGCTTAATACAGGGCTACGAGCAGTACTTC.

The rearrangement joins TRBV4-3 to TRBJ2-3; 10 nucleotides agree with TRBD2. The CDR3 totals 17 residues. After removal of 3 bases from V and 4 bases from J, the junction contained 10 bases not matched to a gene. CDR1 is LGHNA, CDR2 YSLEER, per germline. This CDR3 is CASSQGSGGGWADTQYF. CDR3 bases: TGCGCCAGCAGCCAGGGAAGCGGGGGGGGTTGGGCAGATACGCAGTATTTT.